This TCR beta chain came from a study of T cells in narcolepsy. On the study more broadly: Healthy controls were enrolled alongside patients with narcolepsy type 1 or type 2. Findings and caveats of the study: Autoreactive clonotypes reportedly recurred in blood of same and different patients, not controls. Comparing one patient's CSF and blood CD4+ clonotypes highlighted HCRT- and TRIB2-specific autoreactive clonotypes. Some memory CD4+ repertoires had no autoreactive clone sequences.

For this clone: The antigen remains unidentified.

V lost 0 bases and J lost 8, with 14 bases in between. The CDR3 consists of 15 residues. The germline V gene has CDR1 SGHNT and CDR2 YYREEE (reference sequence). Assay used: immunoSEQ multiplex PCR; TCRdb lists only in-frame clones, some missing. The sample has tens of thousands of clones, roughly four fifths seen once; the top ten hold roughly 2.6%. Specimen: CD45RA- memory CD4+ T cells from PBMCs. The rearrangement joins TRBV5-4 to TRBJ1-4; D possibly corresponds to TRBD1 (5 bases). This sequence originates from a human donor with narcolepsy. CDR3 in DNA: TGTGCCAGCAGCTTGGATTTTGGGGGAACGGAAAAACTGTTTTTT. Its translation: CASSLDFGGTEKLFF.